One and the same sample provided the 22 T cell receptor beta chains below, sequenced in a study of T cell responses to AZD1222 COVID-19 vaccine (dated by TCRdb to the early 2020s). Library prep was done by the immunoSEQ multiplex PCR assay. Not all clones reach the TCRdb copy of this immuneACCESS table, which keeps in-frame sequences only. Checked studies attribute under half of the gap to unresolved V genes and leave the rest unexplained. The sample includes about 130,000 clones, with roughly 86% observed a single time. The ten largest clones represent more than 5.5% of the sample. The sample's time point label, in plain terms: about 28 days (+/-7) after the second vaccine dose. Sequenced material: peripheral blood, taken 28 days after the second AZD1222 dose. Receptor source: an adult who received the AZD1222 COVID-19 vaccine.

The V and J genes are TRBV3-1 (or the pseudogene TRBV3-2) and TRBJ1-2; D call uncertain. Trimming removed 1 base at V and 4 bases at J, with 16 bases between. The CDR3 covers 16 residues. Germline V CDR1 and CDR2: LGHDT, YNNKEL (reference sequence). The CDR3 nucleotides are TGTGCCAGCAGCCAAGGCCACGGGTCCTTGGGCTATGGCTACACCTTC. It yields the protein CASSQGHGSLGYGYTF.

The genes are TRBV4-3 and TRBJ1-1; D remains unclear. Germline CDR1 is LGHNA and CDR2 is YSLEER. V lost 3 bases and J 4 bases, leaving 15 bases between the germline ends. The length of the CDR3 is 15 residues. The CDR3 DNA reads as TGCGCCAGCAGCCAGAGCAGAAATTCACGCACTGAAGCTTTCTTT. This codes for CASSQSRNSRTEAFF.

This clone was counted only a few times. The chain's CDR3 is CASSLDRTAPQHF. CDR3 bases: TGTGCCAGCTCGCTGGACAGGACGGCGCCCCAGCATTTT. The chain has TRBV18 and TRBJ1-5, with 7 positions matching TRBD1. The CDR3 covers 13 residues. CDR1 KGHSH and CDR2 LQKENI come from the germline V gene. The V and J ends lost 6 bases and 9 bases, in that order; junction bases with no gene match: 8.

The gene calls are TRBV6-5 and TRBJ1-5; D unclear. This CDR3 is 14 amino acids long. Germline CDR1 and CDR2: MNHEY and SVGAGI. Trimming cost V 0 bases and J 0 bases, with 3 bases left between them. CDR3 in DNA: TGTGCCAGCAGTTACTCAAATAGCAATCAGCCCCAGCATTTT. Residues: CASSYSNSNQPQHF.

The V call is TRBV7-8, the J call TRBJ2-3; 9 bases fit TRBD1. V shed 2 bases, J shed 6 bases, and the junction held 9 bases outside the gene matches. The CDR3 contains 16 residues. Germline CDR1 SGHVS, CDR2 FQNEAQ. CDR3 bases: TGTGCCAGCAGCTTACAACAGGGGGCAAGTACTGATACGCAGTATTTT. Encoded protein: CASSLQQGASTDTQYF.

The V and J genes are TRBV13 and TRBJ2-7, with D unclear. Trimming shortened V by 3 bases and J by 1 base, and 7 bases separated the two germline ends. Germline V gene data show CDR1 as PRHDT and CDR2 as FYEKMQ (reference sequence). This CDR3 has 13 residues. CDR3 amino acids: CASSFKGSYEQYF. CDR3 DNA sequence: TGTGCCAGCAGCTTCAAGGGATCCTACGAGCAGTACTTC.

The chain is built from TRBV28 and TRBJ2-3; perhaps TRBD2 as D (5 bases). The V end was cut by 3 bases, the J end by 5 bases, with 21 bases between. The V gene's germline CDR1 is MDHEN and CDR2 SYDVKM. This CDR3 comprises 17 residues. Written as DNA, the CDR3 is TGTGCCAGCAGTTTCTTAGCTAGCCCGAGCCCTCGAGATACGCAGTATTTT. Residues: CASSFLASPSPRDTQYF.

This clone showed up just once. V gene TRBV5-1 combines with J gene TRBJ1-1, with a possible D match to TRBD1 (5 bases). The CDR3 is made up of 13 amino acids. Trimming cost V 4 bases and J 5 bases, with 12 bases left between them. The V gene's germline CDR1 is SGHRS and CDR2 YFSETQ. The CDR3 DNA sequence: TGCGCCAGCAGCATGCAGGGTGGGACTGAAGCTTTCTTT. This sequence encodes CASSMQGGTEAFF.

J is TRBJ1-6 and V is TRBV11-1; D call uncertain. Trimming left V 5 bases short and J 14 bases short, with 16 bases between. There are 13 residues in the CDR3. Germline assignment: CDR1 SGHAT and CDR2 FQDESV (reference sequence). This CDR3 reads CASSQGPAIALHF. DNA for the CDR3: TGTGCCAGCAGCCAAGGACCAGCCATTGCCCTCCACTTT.

The chain carries TRBV15 and TRBJ2-7, with 11 bases lining up with TRBD2. The CDR3 has 16 residues. With 1 base clipped from V and 2 bases from J, the junction kept 4 bases outside the gene matches. Germline V lookup: CDR1 LNHNV, CDR2 YYDKDF (reference sequence). CDR3 sequence (DNA): TGTGCCACCAGCAGAGGGGGGACTAGCGGTGCCTACGAGCAGTACTTC. Translation: CATSRGGTSGAYEQYF.

In nucleotides, the CDR3 is TGTGCCAGCAGCCCCCTCCGGACAGGGGGAGGGAATCAGCCCCAGCATTTT. It codes for CASSPLRTGGGNQPQHF. The rearrangement uses TRBV7-8 and TRBJ1-5, with 10 bases that match TRBD1. The junction had 11 bases not matched to a gene; V was cut back by 5 bases and J by 4 bases. CDR3 length: 17 amino acids. Germline loops: CDR1 SGHVS, CDR2 FQNEAQ. Variable domain in full (rest from reference TRBV7-8 and TRBJ1-5): GAGVSQSPRYKVAKRGQDVALRCDPISGHVSLFWYQQALGQGPEFLTYFQNEAQLDKSGLPSDRFFAERPEGSVSTLKIQRTQQEDSAVYLCASSPLRTGGGNQPQHFGDGTRLSIL.

This rearrangement joins TRBV5-5 to TRBJ2-7; 7 bases agree with TRBD2. CDR3 size: 14 residues. Germline V gene sequence: CDR1 SGHKS, CDR2 YYEKEE (reference sequence). V was clipped by 6 bases and J by 3 bases; unmatched bases: 9. Here the CDR3 DNA reads TGTGCCAGCATAACGGGGAGCGGGAACTACGAGCAGTACTTC. Amino acids: CASITGSGNYEQYF.

The V call is TRBV4-2, the J call TRBJ2-1; the D call may be TRBD1 or TRBD2 (5 bases each). CDR1 LGHNA and CDR2 YNFKEQ come from the germline V gene. The V and J ends lost 3 bases and 8 bases respectively, with 23 bases between them. This CDR3 spans 17 amino acids. CDR3 protein: CASSHARGAPQRDEQFF. CDR3 nucleotide sequence: TGTGCCAGCAGCCACGCGCGAGGGGCCCCCCAAAGGGATGAGCAGTTCTTC.

The rearrangement links TRBV6-5 to TRBJ2-7; D uncertain. V was cut by 3 bases and J by 5 bases, with 5 bases left in between. The CDR3 runs to 11 residues. Germline CDR1 is MNHEY and CDR2 is SVGAGI. DNA for the CDR3: TGTGCCAGCAGTTATGCTAACGAGCAGTACTTC. Translation: CASSYANEQYF.

The chain is built from TRBV28 and TRBJ2-7, with D unclear. The V and J ends lost 6 bases and 3 bases respectively, with 12 bases between them. This CDR3 is built from 13 residues. Germline V gives CDR1 MDHEN, CDR2 SYDVKM. As DNA, the CDR3 is TGTGCCAGCAGAAGGGAAAGTATCTACGAGCAGTACTTC. Amino acids: CASRRESIYEQYF.

The V call is TRBV5-1, the J call TRBJ2-5; TRBD1 aligns across 7 bases. CDR1 is SGHRS and CDR2 is YFSETQ in the germline V gene. V shed 5 bases, J shed 5 bases, and the junction held 9 bases outside the gene matches. The CDR3 is 14 residues long. CDR3 sequence: CASSQEGAGETQYF. CDR3 coding DNA: TGCGCCAGCAGTCAAGAGGGGGCAGGGGAGACCCAGTACTTC.

The chain links TRBV2 to TRBJ1-6; 11 nucleotides line up with TRBD1. The trim removed 7 bases at V and 3 bases at J, leaving 2 bases unmatched. The CDR3 length is 15 residues. In germline, CDR1 is SNHLY, CDR2 FYNNEI. For the CDR3, the DNA is TGTGCCAGCACCGGGACAGGGGGCTATAATTCACCCCTCCACTTT. Its protein is CASTGTGGYNSPLHF.

This chain uses TRBV10-1 with TRBJ1-1, with TRBD1 as a possible D gene (6 bases). This CDR3 is 13 amino acids long. V was clipped by 6 bases and J by 3 bases, with 11 bases between them. Germline loops: CDR1 WNHNN, CDR2 SYGVQD (reference sequence). The DNA for the CDR3 is TGCGCCAGCAGAGTGGACAGTTACACTGAAGCTTTCTTT. Amino acids: CASRVDSYTEAFF.

V and J are TRBV28 and TRBJ2-3; D gene unclear. V lost 10 bases and J 4 bases, leaving 9 bases between the germline ends. Germline CDR1 is MDHEN and CDR2 is SYDVKM. This CDR3 contains 11 residues. The CDR3 bases are TGTGCCATCGATCAGGCAGATACGCAGTATTTT. Its translation is CAIDQADTQYF.

The chain couples TRBV28 to TRBJ2-7; TRBD2 is a possible D gene (5 bases). Germline V gene data show CDR1 as MDHEN and CDR2 as SYDVKM. The ends were cut back, 8 bases at V and 6 bases at J, with 14 bases in the middle. The CDR3 runs to 12 residues. This CDR3 reads CASPSGRGEQYF. The CDR3 nucleotides are TGTGCCAGCCCGAGCGGCCGGGGCGAGCAGTACTTC.

The chain combines TRBV4-2 with TRBJ2-3; TRBD2 might be the D (5 bases). Germline V lookup: CDR1 LGHNA, CDR2 YNFKEQ. The CDR3 contains 16 residues. Trimming took off 1 base at V and 2 bases at J, with 13 bases between the two ends. The CDR3 reads CASSQAPGSPTDTQYF. Written as DNA, the CDR3 is TGTGCCAGCAGCCAAGCTCCGGGGTCCCCCACAGATACGCAGTATTTT.

The rearrangement links TRBV10-3 to TRBJ1-3; no firm D call. V lost 3 bases to trimming and J lost 2 bases, with 8 bases between them. This CDR3 region has 14 residues. Germline CDR1 ENHRY, CDR2 SYGVKD. CDR3 nucleotide sequence: TGTGCCATCAGTGACCCTAGGGCTGGAAACACCATATATTTT. Translation gives CAISDPRAGNTIYF.